This T cell receptor (beta chain) is drawn from a study of OX40 agonist ivuxolimab in advanced cancers. In regard to this clone: Antigen: not known.

Sequenced by immunoSEQ multiplex PCR; TCRdb stores in-frame clones only, minus some. The sample has tens of thousands of clones; about 81% are singletons. The V end was cut by 4 bases, the J end by 11 bases, with 22 bases between. Germline-derived CDR1 and CDR2 are SGHKS and YYEKEE (reference sequence). The CDR3 runs to 14 residues. Study conclusions and caveats: Clones of CD4+ and CD8+ blood T cells grew by week 6 at doses of 0.1 to 3.0 mg/kg. In a subset of nonresponders, normalized T-cell clonal expansion was also low. Patients with a partial response at 0.1-3.0 mg/kg had among the lowest clonal expansion.

This TCR was sampled from an adult with an advanced solid tumor such as melanoma, head and neck, liver or kidney cancer. The specimen was CD4+ or CD8+ T cells sorted from blood, collected in a trial of the OX40 agonist ivuxolimab. J is TRBJ2-7 and V is TRBV5-5; D gene uncertain. For the CDR3, the DNA is TGTGCCAGCAGCGTCCAGGTCGGCGGCCGTCTTAAGTACTTC. Amino acid sequence: CASSVQVGGRLKYF.